A selection of T cell receptor beta chains follows, all from one sample in a study of T cells in Graves' hyperthyroidism and ophthalmopathy. One entry per CDR3 protein, called by TCRdb with MiXCR from the multiplex PCR reads. The data hold fewer than 110,000 distinct CDR3 sequences, with approximately 15% observed a single time. Input material: blood. These receptors all stem from a woman in her forties or fifties with Graves' hyperthyroidism. CDR3s include the opening cysteine and the closing phenylalanine or tryptophan. Each record gives: clone size, V gene, J gene, D gene, CDR3 DNA, CDR3 protein. D genes are given only for firm matches. A row's size may be missing; if present it is once, few, many or a size class.

clone size: many
V gene: TRBV30
J gene: TRBJ2-2
D gene: TRBD2
CDR3 DNA: TGTGCCTGGAAAGCTAGCGGGACGGGACGGACCGGGGAGCTGTTTTTT
CDR3 protein: CAWKASGTGRTGELFF

clone size: many
V gene: TRBV6-1
J gene: TRBJ1-4
D gene: .
CDR3 DNA: TGTGCCAGCAGCCGGGTCGTTAATGAAAAACTGTTTTTT
CDR3 protein: CASSRVVNEKLFF

clone size: many
V gene: TRBV3-1
J gene: TRBJ1-5
D gene: .
CDR3 DNA: TGTGCCAGCAGCCAGGGGCAGGTGTGGCAGCCCCAGCATTTT
CDR3 protein: CASSQGQVWQPQHF

clone size: few
V gene: TRBV4-1
J gene: TRBJ2-7
D gene: .
CDR3 DNA: TGCGCCAGCAGCCAAGTGGCCGGGGGCGGGTACTCCTACGAGCAGTACTTC
CDR3 protein: CASSQVAGGGYSYEQYF

clone size: few
V gene: TRBV6-1
J gene: TRBJ2-1
D gene: TRBD2
CDR3 DNA: TGTGCCAGCGGTACTAGCGGGAGGCTCAGAGACAATGAGCAGTTCTTC
CDR3 protein: CASGTSGRLRDNEQFF

clone size: many
V gene: TRBV20-1
J gene: TRBJ2-7
D gene: TRBD1
CDR3 DNA: TGCAGTGCTAGAGATCTTTTCGTAGGACAGGGGAGGTCCTACGAGCAGTACTTC
CDR3 protein: CSARDLFVGQGRSYEQYF

clone size: many
V gene: TRBV3-1
J gene: TRBJ2-3
D gene: .
CDR3 DNA: TGTGCCAGCAGCCGGGTCCTAATGGGAGATACGCAGTATTTT
CDR3 protein: CASSRVLMGDTQYF

clone size: many
V gene: TRBV7-8
J gene: TRBJ2-5
D gene: TRBD1
CDR3 DNA: TGTGCCAGCAGCTTACCGGGACAGGGGGTCCAAGAGACCCAGTACTTC
CDR3 protein: CASSLPGQGVQETQYF

clone size: many
V gene: TRBV6-5
J gene: TRBJ1-5
D gene: .
CDR3 DNA: TGTGCCAGCAGTTACTCGAGAGGGCCCAATCAGCCCCAGCATTTT
CDR3 protein: CASSYSRGPNQPQHF

clone size: .
V gene: TRBV11-2
J gene: TRBJ2-1
D gene: .
CDR3 DNA: TGTGCCAGCAGAAAAACCCGAAACCCAAACAATGAGCAGTTCTTC
CDR3 protein: CASRKTRNPNNEQFF

clone size: few
V gene: TRBV19
J gene: TRBJ1-5
D gene: TRBD1
CDR3 DNA: TGTGCCAGTAGTGGGCAGGGGGTTTCTCGGGATCAGCCCCAGCATTTT
CDR3 protein: CASSGQGVSRDQPQHF

clone size: .
V gene: TRBV12-3/TRBV12-4
J gene: TRBJ2-1
D gene: TRBD2
CDR3 DNA: TGTGCCAGCAGTCAGACTAGCGGGGGGCCCAATGAGCAGTTCTTC
CDR3 protein: CASSQTSGGPNEQFF

clone size: few
V gene: TRBV6-2/TRBV6-3
J gene: TRBJ2-2
D gene: TRBD2
CDR3 DNA: TGTGCCAGCAGTTACTCGCCTAGCGGGGAGGACACCGGGGAGCTGTTTTTT
CDR3 protein: CASSYSPSGEDTGELFF

clone size: many
V gene: TRBV28
J gene: TRBJ2-7
D gene: TRBD2
CDR3 DNA: TGTGCCAGCAGCCTAACTAGCGGGAGACGCGAGCAGTACTTC
CDR3 protein: CASSLTSGRREQYF

clone size: .
V gene: TRBV20-1
J gene: TRBJ2-2
D gene: TRBD1
CDR3 DNA: TGCAGTGCTAGAAGACAGGGGGTGAACACCGGGGAGCTGTTTTTT
CDR3 protein: CSARRQGVNTGELFF

clone size: .
V gene: TRBV20-1
J gene: TRBJ2-3
D gene: TRBD2
CDR3 DNA: TGCAGTGCCCCCGGGACCGGGACTAGCGAACTCGATACGCAGTATTTT
CDR3 protein: CSAPGTGTSELDTQYF

clone size: .
V gene: TRBV27
J gene: TRBJ1-5
D gene: .
CDR3 DNA: TGTGCCAGCAGTTTTACCGGCAGTCAGCCCCAGCATTTT
CDR3 protein: CASSFTGSQPQHF

clone size: many
V gene: TRBV27
J gene: TRBJ1-5
D gene: .
CDR3 DNA: TGTGCCAGCCCAGCCCGGGGGAATCAGCCCCAGCATTTT
CDR3 protein: CASPARGNQPQHF

clone size: many
V gene: TRBV2
J gene: TRBJ1-6
D gene: .
CDR3 DNA: TGTGCCAGCAGCGCGGACAGAGATAATTCACCCCTCCACTTT
CDR3 protein: CASSADRDNSPLHF

clone size: few
V gene: TRBV27
J gene: TRBJ2-3
D gene: .
CDR3 DNA: TGTGCCAGCAGTACCCTAGCACGCGATACGCAGTATTTT
CDR3 protein: CASSTLARDTQYF

clone size: many
V gene: TRBV28
J gene: TRBJ1-2
D gene: TRBD1
CDR3 DNA: TGTGCCAGCAGTTTCGGCAGGGGGGACTATGGCTACACCTTC
CDR3 protein: CASSFGRGDYGYTF

clone size: many
V gene: TRBV29-1
J gene: TRBJ2-7
D gene: .
CDR3 DNA: TGCAGCGTGAAGACAGGTGGGAACTACGAGCAGTACTTC
CDR3 protein: CSVKTGGNYEQYF

clone size: many
V gene: TRBV11-2
J gene: TRBJ1-4
D gene: TRBD1
CDR3 DNA: TGTGCCAGCAGCTCAGCCGGGACAGGGAGAGAAAAACTGTTTTTT
CDR3 protein: CASSSAGTGREKLFF

clone size: many
V gene: TRBV7-2
J gene: TRBJ1-2
D gene: TRBD1
CDR3 DNA: TGTGCCAGCAGCACCCGGACAGGGGGTTATGGCTACACCTTC
CDR3 protein: CASSTRTGGYGYTF

clone size: many
V gene: TRBV5-1
J gene: TRBJ2-1
D gene: TRBD2
CDR3 DNA: TGCGCCAGCAGCTTAGGGGTCGGTGCGGGAGAGTACAATGAGCAGTTCTTC
CDR3 protein: CASSLGVGAGEYNEQFF

clone size: many
V gene: TRBV12-3/TRBV12-4
J gene: TRBJ2-2
D gene: TRBD2
CDR3 DNA: TGTGCCAGCAGTCCCACTAGCGGGAGTCGGGAGCTGTTTTTT
CDR3 protein: CASSPTSGSRELFF

clone size: many
V gene: TRBV18
J gene: TRBJ2-1
D gene: .
CDR3 DNA: TGTGCCAGCTCACCGTCCCGGGGCGCAAACAATGAGCAGTTCTTC
CDR3 protein: CASSPSRGANNEQFF

clone size: many
V gene: TRBV2
J gene: TRBJ1-2
D gene: TRBD1
CDR3 DNA: TGTGCCAGCATCGGGGGACAGGCAATCTATGGCTACACCTTC
CDR3 protein: CASIGGQAIYGYTF

clone size: many
V gene: TRBV5-1
J gene: TRBJ2-2
D gene: .
CDR3 DNA: TGCGCCAGCGCCCTGGGGGGTACCGGGGAGCTGTTTTTT
CDR3 protein: CASALGGTGELFF

clone size: .
V gene: TRBV11-2
J gene: TRBJ2-2
D gene: TRBD2
CDR3 DNA: TGTGCCAGCAGCTCGGGACTAGCGGGCACCGGGGAGCTGTTTTTT
CDR3 protein: CASSSGLAGTGELFF

clone size: few
V gene: TRBV11-1
J gene: TRBJ2-1
D gene: TRBD2
CDR3 DNA: TGTGCCAGCAGCTTAGGAAGCGGGAGGGGTGAGCAGTTCTTC
CDR3 protein: CASSLGSGRGEQFF

clone size: many
V gene: TRBV7-2
J gene: TRBJ2-3
D gene: .
CDR3 DNA: TGTGCCAGCAGCTTAGGAATCGTGGCAGATACGCAGTATTTT
CDR3 protein: CASSLGIVADTQYF

clone size: .
V gene: TRBV5-1
J gene: TRBJ1-1
D gene: .
CDR3 DNA: TGCGCCAGCAGCTTGGGTTGGCGGTTCAGTACTGAAGCTTTCTTT
CDR3 protein: CASSLGWRFSTEAFF

clone size: once
V gene: TRBV2
J gene: TRBJ1-1
D gene: .
CDR3 DNA: TGTGCCAGCAGTGAAATGAAGCGGACTGAAGCTTTCTTT
CDR3 protein: CASSEMKRTEAFF

clone size: many
V gene: TRBV20-1
J gene: TRBJ2-1
D gene: TRBD2
CDR3 DNA: TGCAGTGCTAGGAGGCTAGCGGGAGTCAATGAGCAGTTCTTC
CDR3 protein: CSARRLAGVNEQFF

clone size: many
V gene: TRBV28
J gene: TRBJ2-5
D gene: .
CDR3 DNA: TGTGCCAGCAGTTTCTTTCCGGAGACCCAGTACTTC
CDR3 protein: CASSFFPETQYF

clone size: many
V gene: TRBV28
J gene: TRBJ2-1
D gene: TRBD2
CDR3 DNA: TGTGCCAGCAGCCATAGCGGGAGGGGCCACAATGAGCAGTTCTTC
CDR3 protein: CASSHSGRGHNEQFF

clone size: few
V gene: TRBV7-8
J gene: TRBJ1-1
D gene: .
CDR3 DNA: TGTGCCAGCAGCCCTAGACGGTTCACTGAAGCTTTCTTT
CDR3 protein: CASSPRRFTEAFF

clone size: many
V gene: TRBV7-9
J gene: TRBJ2-1
D gene: TRBD2
CDR3 DNA: TGTGCCAGTAGGGGACTAGCGGGAAGGGAGCAGTTCTTC
CDR3 protein: CASRGLAGREQFF

clone size: many
V gene: TRBV24-1
J gene: TRBJ2-1
D gene: TRBD2
CDR3 DNA: TGTGCCACCAGTGATACCGGGACTAGCGGGAGGGCCCCCCATGAGCAGTTCTTC
CDR3 protein: CATSDTGTSGRAPHEQFF

clone size: many
V gene: TRBV7-2
J gene: TRBJ2-1
D gene: TRBD2
CDR3 DNA: TGTGCCAGCAGCTTATTAGCGGGGAGCTCCTACAATGAGCAGTTCTTC
CDR3 protein: CASSLLAGSSYNEQFF

clone size: many
V gene: TRBV30
J gene: TRBJ2-1
D gene: .
CDR3 DNA: TGTGCCTGCCATCGGCCCCCTAGGGCCAATGAGCAGTTCTTC
CDR3 protein: CACHRPPRANEQFF

clone size: .
V gene: TRBV2
J gene: TRBJ2-5
D gene: TRBD2
CDR3 DNA: TGTGCCAGCAGTGACGGTAGCGGGAGCCCAGAGACCCAGTACTTC
CDR3 protein: CASSDGSGSPETQYF

clone size: many
V gene: TRBV11-2
J gene: TRBJ2-7
D gene: .
CDR3 DNA: TGTGCCAGCAGGAATTGGGAGTACAGCTCCTACGAGCAGTACTTC
CDR3 protein: CASRNWEYSSYEQYF

clone size: many
V gene: TRBV20-1
J gene: TRBJ1-1
D gene: .
CDR3 DNA: TGCAGCGTAAAACCTGAGGCTGAAGCTTTCTTT
CDR3 protein: CSVKPEAEAFF

clone size: many
V gene: TRBV28
J gene: TRBJ1-2
D gene: TRBD1
CDR3 DNA: TGTGCCAGCAGTTCCCCAGGGGGTATCGGCTACACCTTC
CDR3 protein: CASSSPGGIGYTF

clone size: many
V gene: TRBV30
J gene: TRBJ1-2
D gene: .
CDR3 DNA: TGTGCCTGGAGTGAGATACGACAGGCCGCTAACTATGGCTACACCTTC
CDR3 protein: CAWSEIRQAANYGYTF

clone size: many
V gene: TRBV2
J gene: TRBJ2-4
D gene: .
CDR3 DNA: TGTGCCAGCAGTATGCCGGACCGGCGGACCAAAAACATTCAGTACTTC
CDR3 protein: CASSMPDRRTKNIQYF

clone size: many
V gene: TRBV28
J gene: TRBJ2-2
D gene: .
CDR3 DNA: TGTGCCAGCACCTGGGGAGTATACACCGGGGAGCTGTTTTTT
CDR3 protein: CASTWGVYTGELFF

clone size: few
V gene: TRBV20-1
J gene: TRBJ2-3
D gene: .
CDR3 DNA: TGCAGTGCTAGCGGGCGAACAGATACGCAGTATTTT
CDR3 protein: CSASGRTDTQYF

clone size: .
V gene: TRBV29-1
J gene: TRBJ2-5
D gene: .
CDR3 DNA: TGCAGCGTCGGTAGGGGGAGGCTCCAAGAGACCCAGTACTTC
CDR3 protein: CSVGRGRLQETQYF

clone size: many
V gene: TRBV18
J gene: TRBJ1-1
D gene: .
CDR3 DNA: TGTGCCAGTAGTCCGGGACGTTTGAACACTGAAGCTTTCTTT
CDR3 protein: CASSPGRLNTEAFF

clone size: many
V gene: TRBV11-2
J gene: TRBJ2-5
D gene: TRBD1
CDR3 DNA: TGTGCCAGCAGCTTAAACAGGGGGGAGACCCAGTACTTC
CDR3 protein: CASSLNRGETQYF

clone size: many
V gene: TRBV7-2
J gene: TRBJ2-3
D gene: TRBD2
CDR3 DNA: TGTGCCAGCAGCTTAGTTAGACTAGCGGGAGCAGATACGCAGTATTTT
CDR3 protein: CASSLVRLAGADTQYF

clone size: .
V gene: TRBV29-1
J gene: TRBJ2-2
D gene: .
CDR3 DNA: TGCAGCGTTGAAGTACAGACCACCGGGGAGCTGTTTTTT
CDR3 protein: CSVEVQTTGELFF

clone size: many
V gene: TRBV5-1
J gene: TRBJ2-5
D gene: .
CDR3 DNA: TGCGCCAGCAGCTTGGTTGGGCAGACCCAGTACTTC
CDR3 protein: CASSLVGQTQYF

clone size: many
V gene: TRBV9
J gene: TRBJ2-5
D gene: .
CDR3 DNA: TGTGCCAGCAGCGCGCAGGGGTGGGGGTTGGAGACCCAGTACTTC
CDR3 protein: CASSAQGWGLETQYF

clone size: many
V gene: TRBV27
J gene: TRBJ2-5
D gene: TRBD1
CDR3 DNA: TGTGCCAGCAGCCACCGGGACAGCCAAGAGACCCAGTACTTC
CDR3 protein: CASSHRDSQETQYF

clone size: many
V gene: TRBV28
J gene: TRBJ1-2
D gene: TRBD1
CDR3 DNA: TGTGCCAGCAGCAACCAAGGACAGGTGGACGGCTACACCTTC
CDR3 protein: CASSNQGQVDGYTF